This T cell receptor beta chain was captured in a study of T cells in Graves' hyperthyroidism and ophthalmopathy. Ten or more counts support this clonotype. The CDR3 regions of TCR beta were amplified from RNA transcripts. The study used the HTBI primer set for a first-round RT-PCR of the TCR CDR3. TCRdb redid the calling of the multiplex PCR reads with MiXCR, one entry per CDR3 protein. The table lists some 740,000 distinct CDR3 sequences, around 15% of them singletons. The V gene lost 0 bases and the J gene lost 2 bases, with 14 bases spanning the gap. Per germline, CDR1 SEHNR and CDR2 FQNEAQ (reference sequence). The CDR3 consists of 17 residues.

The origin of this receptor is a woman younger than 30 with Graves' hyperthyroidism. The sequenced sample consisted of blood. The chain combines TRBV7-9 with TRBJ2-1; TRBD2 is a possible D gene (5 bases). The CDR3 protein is CASSLAGRRYAYNEQFF. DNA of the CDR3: TGTGCCAGCAGCTTAGCGGGGAGACGCTACGCCTACAATGAGCAGTTCTTC.